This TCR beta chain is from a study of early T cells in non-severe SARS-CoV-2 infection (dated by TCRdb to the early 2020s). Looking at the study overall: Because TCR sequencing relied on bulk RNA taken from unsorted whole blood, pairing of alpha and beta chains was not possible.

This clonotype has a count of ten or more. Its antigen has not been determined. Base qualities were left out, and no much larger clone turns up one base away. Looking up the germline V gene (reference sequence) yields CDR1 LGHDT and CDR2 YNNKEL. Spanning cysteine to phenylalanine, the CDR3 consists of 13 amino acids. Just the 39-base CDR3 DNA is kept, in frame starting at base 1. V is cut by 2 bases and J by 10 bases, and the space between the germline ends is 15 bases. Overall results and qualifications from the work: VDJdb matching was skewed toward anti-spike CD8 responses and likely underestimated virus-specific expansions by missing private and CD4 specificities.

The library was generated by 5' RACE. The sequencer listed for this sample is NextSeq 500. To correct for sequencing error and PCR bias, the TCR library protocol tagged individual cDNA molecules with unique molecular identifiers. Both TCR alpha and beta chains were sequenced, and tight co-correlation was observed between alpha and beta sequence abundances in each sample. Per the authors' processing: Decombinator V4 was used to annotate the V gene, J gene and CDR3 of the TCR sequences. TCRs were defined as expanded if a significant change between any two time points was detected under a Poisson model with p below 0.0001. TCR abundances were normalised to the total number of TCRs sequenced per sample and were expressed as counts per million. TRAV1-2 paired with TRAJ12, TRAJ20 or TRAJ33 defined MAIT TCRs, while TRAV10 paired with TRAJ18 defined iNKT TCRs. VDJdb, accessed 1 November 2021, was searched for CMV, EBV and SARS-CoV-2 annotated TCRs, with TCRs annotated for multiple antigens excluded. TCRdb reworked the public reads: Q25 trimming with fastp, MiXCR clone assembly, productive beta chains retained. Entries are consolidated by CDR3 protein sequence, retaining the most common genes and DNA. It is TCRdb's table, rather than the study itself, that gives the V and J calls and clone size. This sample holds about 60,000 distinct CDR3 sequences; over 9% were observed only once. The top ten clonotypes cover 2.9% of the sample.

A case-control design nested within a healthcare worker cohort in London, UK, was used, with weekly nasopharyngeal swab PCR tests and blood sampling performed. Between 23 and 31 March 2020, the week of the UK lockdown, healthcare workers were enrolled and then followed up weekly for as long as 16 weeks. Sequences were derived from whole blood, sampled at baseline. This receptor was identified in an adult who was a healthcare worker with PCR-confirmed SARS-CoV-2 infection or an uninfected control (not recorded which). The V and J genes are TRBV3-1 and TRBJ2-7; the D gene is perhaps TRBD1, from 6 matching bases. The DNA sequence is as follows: TGTGCCAGCAGCCAATCAAGACAGGCCCACCAGTACTTC. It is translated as CASSQSRQAHQYF.